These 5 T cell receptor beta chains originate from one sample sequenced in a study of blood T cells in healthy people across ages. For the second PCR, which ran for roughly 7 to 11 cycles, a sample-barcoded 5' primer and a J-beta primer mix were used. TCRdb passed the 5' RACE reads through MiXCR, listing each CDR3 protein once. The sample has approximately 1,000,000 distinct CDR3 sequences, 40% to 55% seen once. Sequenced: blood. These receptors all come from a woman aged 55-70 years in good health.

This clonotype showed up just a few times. In DNA, the CDR3 is TGCGCCAGCAGCCAAGAAGGGCCTCAAGCGGGAGAGATGTACTTC. Translated, it gives CASSQEGPQAGEMYF. J is TRBJ2-5 and V is TRBV4-1; TRBD2 matches at 8 bases. The CDR3 extends over 15 amino acids. Germline V gene lookup returns CDR1 MGHRA and CDR2 YSYEKL. J was trimmed by 13 bases and V by 0 bases; bases with no gene match: 13.

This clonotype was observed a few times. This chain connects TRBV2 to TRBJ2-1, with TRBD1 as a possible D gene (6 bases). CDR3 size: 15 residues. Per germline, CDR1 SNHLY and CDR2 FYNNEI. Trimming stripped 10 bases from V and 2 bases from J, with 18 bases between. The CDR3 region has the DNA TGTGCCACCAAGATTACAGGGTCCACCTACAATGAGCAGTTCTTC. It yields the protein CATKITGSTYNEQFF.

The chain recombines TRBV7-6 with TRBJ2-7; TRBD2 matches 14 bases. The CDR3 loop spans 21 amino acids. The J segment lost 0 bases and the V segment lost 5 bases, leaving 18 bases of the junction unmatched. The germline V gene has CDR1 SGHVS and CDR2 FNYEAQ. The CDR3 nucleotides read TGTGCCAGCAGCGGGCGACTTTCCGGGACTAGCGGGAGCGAGAGCTCCTACGAGCAGTACTTC. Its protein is CASSGRLSGTSGSESSYEQYF.

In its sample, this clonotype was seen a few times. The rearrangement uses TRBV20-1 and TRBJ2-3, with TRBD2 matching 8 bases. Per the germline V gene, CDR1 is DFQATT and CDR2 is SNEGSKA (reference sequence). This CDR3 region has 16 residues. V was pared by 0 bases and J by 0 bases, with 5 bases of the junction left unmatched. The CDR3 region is CSARDYRGGSTDTQYF. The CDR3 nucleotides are TGCAGTGCTAGAGATTACCGCGGGGGGAGCACAGATACGCAGTATTTT.

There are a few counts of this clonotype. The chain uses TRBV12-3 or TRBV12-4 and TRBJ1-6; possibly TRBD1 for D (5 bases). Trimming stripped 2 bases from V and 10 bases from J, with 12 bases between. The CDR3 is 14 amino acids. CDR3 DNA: TGTGCCAGCAGTTTACTCAGGGAGCTGTCACCCCTCCACTTT. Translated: CASSLLRELSPLHF.